These 17 T cell receptor beta chains came from one sample sequenced in a study of breast tumors, draining lymph nodes, adjacent tissues. The lymph nodes were axillary draining lymph nodes from breast cancer patients. TCRdb redid the calling of the multiplex PCR reads with MiXCR, one entry per CDR3 protein. The sample contains 120,000 or so distinct CDR3 sequences, 20% of which appear only once. The sequenced material came from axillary lymph node tissue. All receptors come from a female donor with breast cancer. Some clones in this sample may be carry-over from other donors' samples.

This clonotype was seen at least ten times. The chain couples TRBV20-1 to TRBJ2-5, with 8 bases aligning to TRBD1. The CDR3 consists of 15 residues. Germline trimming cut 3 bases from V and 4 bases from J; bases unmatched to any gene: 10. Germline V CDR1 and CDR2: DFQATT, SNEGSKA (reference sequence). This CDR3 reads CSASRPGGGGETQYF. The CDR3 coding sequence is TGCAGTGCTAGCCGACCAGGGGGCGGCGGAGAGACCCAGTACTTC.

Comments on this clonotype: One base away lies a much larger clone, so this may be a sequencing read error. The V call is TRBV9, the J call TRBJ2-3, with D perhaps TRBD1 or TRBD2 (5 bases each). The CDR3 length is 16 residues. Germline lookup yields CDR1 SGDLS and CDR2 YYNGEE. The ends were cut back, 0 bases at V and 1 base at J, with 12 bases in the middle. The CDR3: CASSVATRDGTDTQYF. CDR3 DNA: TGTGCCAGCAGCGTAGCCACCCGGGACGGCACAGATACGCAGTATTTT.

This clonotype showed up many times. This chain connects TRBV5-1 to TRBJ2-5; TRBD1 matches 11 bases. The V gene end was trimmed by 4 bases and the J gene end by 5 bases; junction bases not matched to a gene: 7. The CDR3 runs 15 residues. Germline V gene sequence: CDR1 SGHRS, CDR2 YFSETQ. In nucleotides, the CDR3 is TGCGCCAGCAGCACTAGGACAGGGGGCGTGGAGACCCAGTACTTC. Amino acid sequence: CASSTRTGGVETQYF.

This clonotype was counted ten times or more. The rearrangement links TRBV19 to TRBJ2-1, with 7 nucleotides matching TRBD2. J gave up 8 bases and V 4 bases, and 17 bases lay outside the gene matches. CDR3 length: 17 amino acids. Germline values: CDR1 LNHDA, CDR2 SQIVND (reference sequence). CDR3 in amino acids: CASSKPPGGTIGDEQFF. The CDR3 nucleotides read TGTGCCAGTAGTAAACCCCCCGGGGGGACCATCGGGGATGAGCAGTTCTTC.

This clonotype was counted ten times or more. This chain links TRBV20-1 with TRBJ2-7, with TRBD2 matching over 12 bases. CDR1 is DFQATT, CDR2 SNEGSKA, per germline (reference sequence). This CDR3 comprises 14 residues. J lost 4 bases, V lost 5 bases, and 6 bases had no gene match. CDR3 bases: TGCAGTGCTTACCGGACTAGCGGGGCATACGAGCAGTACTTC. Translated: CSAYRTSGAYEQYF.

This clonotype was recorded many times. This rearrangement joins TRBV20-1 to TRBJ2-5; D is unclear. Deletions cut 3 bases from V and 10 bases from J, with 21 bases between. This CDR3 is built from 14 residues. Germline V lookup: CDR1 DFQATT, CDR2 SNEGSKA (reference sequence). DNA for the CDR3: TGCAGTGCTAGTGCCCTCGCGGTCTCTCAGGACCAGTACTTC. Translating gives CSASALAVSQDQYF.

As for this clonotype: The junction departs from the called germline gene at one end, perhaps through a read error. The chain couples TRBV30 to TRBJ2-3; 10 bases map to TRBD2. Per the germline V gene, CDR1 is GTSNPN and CDR2 is SVGIG (reference sequence). This CDR3 has 16 residues. The CDR3 region is CARSWILAGEGDTQYF. The CDR3 DNA sequence: TGTGCCCGGAGTTGGATCCTAGCGGGAGAGGGAGATACGCAGTATTTT.

J is TRBJ2-1 and V is TRBV28; a weak D match, TRBD2 (8 bases). Trimming removed 2 bases at V and 8 bases at J, with 13 bases between. Germline loops: CDR1 MDHEN, CDR2 SYDVKM. This CDR3 contains 14 residues. The CDR3 nucleotides are TGTGCCAGCAGTTTAAACGGGAGGGGGCATGAGCAGTTCTTC. Amino acids: CASSLNGRGHEQFF.

Ten or more counts support this clonotype. The chain combines TRBV7-2 with TRBJ2-1, with D maybe TRBD2 (6 bases). CDR1 and CDR2 from the germline V gene are SGHTA and FQGNSA. Trimming removed 1 base from V and 4 bases from J, with 11 bases in between. The CDR3 is 15 amino acids. The CDR3 sequence is CASSLGGTLYNEQFF. CDR3 nucleotide sequence: TGTGCCAGCAGCTTAGGCGGGACCTTATACAATGAGCAGTTCTTC.

This clonotype came up many times. The genes are TRBV5-1 and TRBJ1-2; tentatively, D is TRBD1 (6 bases). Trimming took off 3 bases at V and 4 bases at J, with 16 bases between the two ends. Germline loops: CDR1 SGHRS, CDR2 YFSETQ. The length of the CDR3 is 15 residues. The CDR3 nucleotides are TGCGCCAGCAGCTCGAACCCAACAGGGAGCTATGGCTACACCTTC. This sequence encodes CASSSNPTGSYGYTF.

This clonotype was counted many times. This sequence joins TRBV14 and TRBJ2-1, with 8 nucleotides matching TRBD2. There are 16 residues in the CDR3. Unmatched junction bases numbered 11, after V lost 4 bases and J lost 6 bases. Germline V lookup: CDR1 SGHDN, CDR2 FVKESK. The CDR3 region has the DNA TGTGCCAGCAGCCCGCTTATGGCGGGAGGAAGCAATGAGCAGTTCTTC. It encodes CASSPLMAGGSNEQFF.

This clonotype has at least ten counts. The chain employs TRBV6-6 and TRBJ2-7, with TRBD2 matching 8 bases. There are 13 residues in the CDR3. The germline V gene encodes CDR1 MNHNY and CDR2 SVGAGI (reference sequence). J gave up 4 bases and V 7 bases, and 6 bases lay outside the gene matches. Here the CDR3 reads CASKGSSGYEQYF. The CDR3, as DNA: TGTGCCAGCAAAGGATCTAGCGGGTACGAGCAGTACTTC.

A note on this clonotype: Just one base apart from a much larger clone, this may be a read error. The chain recombines TRBV7-2 with TRBJ2-3; possibly TRBD2 for D (6 bases). Germline V gives CDR1 SGHTA, CDR2 FQGNSA. This CDR3 has 15 residues. The V end was cut by 2 bases, the J end by 8 bases, with 17 bases between. As DNA, the CDR3 is TGTGCCAGCAGCTTAACGAGTGTAGAGGGAGGTACGCAGTATTTT. Translation: CASSLTSVEGGTQYF. The full variable domain, its missing parts supplied by reference TRBV7-2 and TRBJ2-3, is GAGVSQSPSNKVTEKGKDVELRCDPISGHTALYWYRQSLGQGLEFLIYFQGNSAPDKSGLPSDRFSAERTGGSVSTLTIQRTQQEDSAVYLCASSLTSVEGGTQYFGPGTRLTVL.

This clonotype was counted at least ten times. This chain connects TRBV10-1 to TRBJ2-7; TRBD1 matches at 10 bases. The germline V gene encodes CDR1 WNHNN and CDR2 SYGVQD (reference sequence). The V and J ends lost 7 bases and 3 bases, in that order; junction bases with no gene match: 21. This CDR3 is built from 19 residues. The CDR3 DNA follows: TGCGCCAGCACCCCCATTTTGTTGTGGGACAGGGGAGAAGTCTACGAGCAGTACTTC. It translates to CASTPILLWDRGEVYEQYF.

This clonotype was detected ten times or more. The chain uses TRBV7-3 and TRBJ1-2; possible D gene TRBD1, 5 bases. Germline CDR1 reads SGHTA; CDR2 reads FQGTGA. The V and J ends lost 6 bases and 6 bases respectively, with 17 bases between them. The CDR3 spans 14 residues. The DNA of the CDR3 is TGTGCCAGCAGGTACAGGCCCGTGGGTGATGGCTACACCTTC. Translating it yields CASRYRPVGDGYTF. Using reference TRBV7-3 and TRBJ1-2 for the parts outside the CDR3, the full variable domain is GAGVSQTPSNKVTEKGKYVELRCDPISGHTALYWYRQSLGQGPEFLIYFQGTGAADDSGLPNDRFFAVRPEGSVSTLKIQRTERGDSAVYLCASRYRPVGDGYTFGSGTRLTVV.

DNA for the CDR3: TGTGCCACCAGCAGAGATCAAGCGGGAGATAAATACAATGAGCAGTTCTTC. Amino acids: CATSRDQAGDKYNEQFF. This rearrangement joins TRBV15 to TRBJ2-1; TRBD2 aligns across 8 bases. The V gene end was trimmed by 0 bases and the J gene end by 4 bases; junction bases not matched to a gene: 8. Germline V gene lookup returns CDR1 LNHNV and CDR2 YYDKDF (reference sequence). This CDR3 is built from 17 residues.

Concerning this clonotype itself: A much larger clone lies one base from this, so it may be a read error. J is TRBJ2-5 and V is TRBV6-6; D tentatively reads TRBD1 or TRBD2 (5 bases each). CDR1 is MNHNY and CDR2 is SVGAGI in the germline V gene (reference sequence). This CDR3 is 15 amino acids long. CDR3 protein: CASGYSGGRTETQYF. The CDR3 nucleotides read TGTGCCAGCGGTTACTCTGGGGGTAGGACCGAGACCCAGTACTTC.